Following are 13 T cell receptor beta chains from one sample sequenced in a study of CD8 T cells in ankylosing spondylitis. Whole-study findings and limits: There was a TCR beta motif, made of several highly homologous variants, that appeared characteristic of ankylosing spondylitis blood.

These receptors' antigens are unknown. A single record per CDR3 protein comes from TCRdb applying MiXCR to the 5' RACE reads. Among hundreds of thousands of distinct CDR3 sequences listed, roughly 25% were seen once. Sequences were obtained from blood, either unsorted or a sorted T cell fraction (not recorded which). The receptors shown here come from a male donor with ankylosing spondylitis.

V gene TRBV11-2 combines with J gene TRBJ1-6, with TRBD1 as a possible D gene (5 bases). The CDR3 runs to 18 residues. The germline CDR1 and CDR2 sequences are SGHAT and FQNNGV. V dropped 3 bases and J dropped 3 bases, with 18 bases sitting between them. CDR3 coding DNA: TGTGCCAGCAGCTTTCCGGAATACAGGAGAGACTATAATTCACCCCTCCACTTT. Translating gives CASSFPEYRRDYNSPLHF. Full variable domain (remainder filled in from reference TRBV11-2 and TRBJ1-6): EAGVAQSPRYKIIEKRQSVAFWCNPISGHATLYWYQQILGQGPKLLIQFQNNGVVDDSQLPKDRFSAERLKGVDSTLKIQPAKLEDSAVYLCASSFPEYRRDYNSPLHFGNGTRLTVT.

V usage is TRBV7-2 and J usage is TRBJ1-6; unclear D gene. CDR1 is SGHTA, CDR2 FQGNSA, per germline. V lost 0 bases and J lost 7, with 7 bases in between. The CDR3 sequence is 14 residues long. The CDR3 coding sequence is TGTGCCAGCAGCTTAGCCCACAAGAATTCACCCCTCCACTTT. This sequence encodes CASSLAHKNSPLHF.

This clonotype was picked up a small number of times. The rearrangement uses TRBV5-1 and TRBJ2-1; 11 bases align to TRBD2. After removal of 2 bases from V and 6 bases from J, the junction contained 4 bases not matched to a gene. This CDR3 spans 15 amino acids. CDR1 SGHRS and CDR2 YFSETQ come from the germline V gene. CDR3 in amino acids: CASSFGTSGSNEQFF. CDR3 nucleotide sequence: TGCGCCAGCAGCTTTGGGACTAGCGGTTCCAATGAGCAGTTCTTC.

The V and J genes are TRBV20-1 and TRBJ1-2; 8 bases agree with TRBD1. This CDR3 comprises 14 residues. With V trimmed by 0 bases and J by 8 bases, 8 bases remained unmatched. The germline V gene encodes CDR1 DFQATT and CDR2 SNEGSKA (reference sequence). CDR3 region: CSARDTETGAGYTF. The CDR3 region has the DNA TGCAGTGCTAGAGATACCGAGACAGGGGCAGGCTACACCTTC.

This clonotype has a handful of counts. The CDR3 loop is CASSLSRGETQPQHF. The CDR3 DNA is TGTGCCAGCAGCTTAAGCAGGGGGGAGACGCAGCCCCAGCATTTT. The chain carries TRBV7-2 and TRBJ1-5, with 7 positions matching TRBD1. This CDR3 region has 15 residues. Trimming cost V 2 bases and J 7 bases; bases outside gene matches: 8. Germline CDR1 reads SGHTA; CDR2 reads FQGNSA.

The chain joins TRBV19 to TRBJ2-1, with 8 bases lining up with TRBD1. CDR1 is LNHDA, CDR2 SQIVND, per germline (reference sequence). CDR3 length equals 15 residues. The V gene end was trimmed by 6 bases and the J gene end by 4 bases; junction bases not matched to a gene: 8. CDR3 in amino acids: CASSFSGQAYNEQFF. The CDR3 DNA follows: TGTGCCAGTAGCTTTTCGGGACAGGCGTACAATGAGCAGTTCTTC. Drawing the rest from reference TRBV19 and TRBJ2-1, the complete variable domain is DGGITQSPKYLFRKEGQNVTLSCEQNLNHDAMYWYRQDPGQGLRLIYYSQIVNDFQKGDIAEGYSVSREKKESFPLTVTSAQKNPTAFYLCASSFSGQAYNEQFFGPGTRLTVL.

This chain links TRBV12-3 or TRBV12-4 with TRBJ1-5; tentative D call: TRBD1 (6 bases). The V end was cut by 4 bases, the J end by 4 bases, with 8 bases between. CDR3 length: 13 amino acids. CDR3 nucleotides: TGTGCCAGCAGTTACAGGGCAAATCAGCCCCAGCATTTT. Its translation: CASSYRANQPQHF.

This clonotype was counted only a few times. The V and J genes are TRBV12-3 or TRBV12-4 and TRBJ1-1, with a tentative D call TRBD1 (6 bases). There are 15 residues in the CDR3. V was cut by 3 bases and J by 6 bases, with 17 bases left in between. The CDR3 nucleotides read TGTGCCAGCAGTTTCCAGGGGCCGCCAGATTCTGAAGCTTTCTTT. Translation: CASSFQGPPDSEAFF.

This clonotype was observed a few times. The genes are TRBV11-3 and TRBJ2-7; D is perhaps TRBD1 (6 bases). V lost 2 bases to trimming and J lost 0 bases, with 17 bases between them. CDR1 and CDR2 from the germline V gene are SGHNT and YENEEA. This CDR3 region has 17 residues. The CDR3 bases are TGTGCCAGCAGCTTAAGCCCGGGACACACGTCCTCCTACGAGCAGTACGTC. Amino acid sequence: CASSLSPGHTSSYEQYV.

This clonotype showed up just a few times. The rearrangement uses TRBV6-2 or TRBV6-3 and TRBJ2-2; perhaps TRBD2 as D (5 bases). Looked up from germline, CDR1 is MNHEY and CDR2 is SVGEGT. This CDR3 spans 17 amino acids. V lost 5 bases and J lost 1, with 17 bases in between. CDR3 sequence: CASSHPLGLGNTGELFF. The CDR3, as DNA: TGTGCCAGCAGTCACCCCCTTGGACTCGGGAACACCGGGGAGCTGTTTTTT.

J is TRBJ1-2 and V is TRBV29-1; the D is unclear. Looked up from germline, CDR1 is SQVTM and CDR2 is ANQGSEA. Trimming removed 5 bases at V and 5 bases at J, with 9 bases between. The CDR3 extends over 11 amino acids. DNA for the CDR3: TGCAGCGTTTTCGGGGTGTATGGCTACACCTTC. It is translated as CSVFGVYGYTF.

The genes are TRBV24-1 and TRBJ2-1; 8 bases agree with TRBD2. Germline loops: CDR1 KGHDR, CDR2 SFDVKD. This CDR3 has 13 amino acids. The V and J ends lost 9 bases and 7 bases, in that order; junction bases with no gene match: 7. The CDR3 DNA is TGTGCCACCTCCGCCGGGGGGGGAAATGAGCAGTTCTTC. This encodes CATSAGGGNEQFF.

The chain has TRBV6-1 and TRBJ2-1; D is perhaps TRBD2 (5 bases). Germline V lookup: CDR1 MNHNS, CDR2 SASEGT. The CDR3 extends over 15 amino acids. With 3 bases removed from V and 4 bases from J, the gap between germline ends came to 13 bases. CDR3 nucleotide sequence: TGTGCCAGCAGTGAGAGCGGAAGGAGTTACAATGAGCAGTTCTTC. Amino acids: CASSESGRSYNEQFF.